Each of the 25 T cell receptor beta chains below was sequenced from the same sample in a study of CD4+ T cells in melanoma. Sequencing was performed with immunoSEQ multiplex PCR; in TCRdb, only in-frame clones are kept and a portion is missing. The table includes about 18,000 clones, over 70% detected once. Sequences were obtained from cells from a culture (not recorded whether cultured in vitro). The origin of the receptors is a human donor with melanoma.

CDR3 residues: CASGLPPGAAIYF. CDR3 DNA: TGTGCTAGTGGTTTGCCACCGGGGGCCGCCATATATTTT. V usage is TRBV12-5 and J usage is TRBJ1-3; perhaps TRBD1 as D (6 bases). The CDR3 length is 13 residues. Trimming removed 2 bases from V and 11 bases from J, with 13 bases in between. The germline CDR1 and CDR2 sequences are LGHNT and FRNRAP.

V usage is TRBV5-8 and J usage is TRBJ1-5; D remains ambiguous. CDR3 length: 15 residues. V gave up 5 bases and J gave up 4 bases, with 16 bases separating them. The germline CDR1 and CDR2 sequences are SGHTS and YDEGEE. CDR3 in DNA: TGTGCCAGCAGTGGCCCGCCCCGTCTGAATCAGCCCCAGCATTTT. Translation: CASSGPPRLNQPQHF.

This rearrangement joins TRBV27 to TRBJ1-1; D call uncertain. V was cut by 0 bases and J by 5 bases, with 10 bases left in between. The CDR3 length is 14 residues. Germline loops: CDR1 MNHEY, CDR2 SMNVEV (reference sequence). CDR3 protein: CASSLSGVKTEAFF. CDR3 bases: TGTGCCAGCAGTTTATCCGGGGTAAAGACTGAAGCTTTCTTT.

This chain connects TRBV5-1 to TRBJ2-5; the D gene is possibly TRBD1 (6 bases). V was trimmed by 4 bases and J by 5 bases, leaving 15 bases between them. Germline V gives CDR1 SGHRS, CDR2 YFSETQ. The length of the CDR3 is 14 residues. The CDR3 region has the DNA TGCGCCAGCAGCAGACAGGTTTCGATCGAGACCCAGTACTTC. Its translation: CASSRQVSIETQYF.

V is TRBV27 and J is TRBJ1-1, with D unclear. Germline V gene lookup returns CDR1 MNHEY and CDR2 SMNVEV (reference sequence). With 1 base removed from V and 1 base from J, the gap between germline ends came to 4 bases. This CDR3 has 13 amino acids. Written as DNA, the CDR3 is TGTGCCAGCAGTTTATGGAGGAACACTGAAGCTTTCTTT. Protein sequence: CASSLWRNTEAFF.

The chain uses TRBV10-3 and TRBJ1-2; D is perhaps TRBD1 (6 bases). The germline V gene encodes CDR1 ENHRY and CDR2 SYGVKD. The CDR3 is 13 amino acids. V shed 8 bases and J shed 8 bases, with 18 bases lying between them. For the CDR3, the DNA is TGTGCCATCCATACCGACAGGACCTACGGCTACACCTTC. Amino acid sequence: CAIHTDRTYGYTF.

The V gene is TRBV7-9, the J gene TRBJ1-5, with TRBD1 identical over 7 bases. Germline V gives CDR1 SEHNR, CDR2 FQNEAQ (reference sequence). The length of the CDR3 is 15 residues. J gave up 6 bases and V 0 bases, and 5 bases lay outside the gene matches. The CDR3 DNA follows: TGTGCCAGCAGCTTAGCTACAGGGACAGTTCAGCCCCAGCATTTT. It yields the protein CASSLATGTVQPQHF.

This clone appeared once. The chain recombines TRBV30 with TRBJ2-7; no clear D. Trimming left V 0 bases short and J 2 bases short, with 11 bases between. The germline V gene has CDR1 GTSNPN and CDR2 SVGIG (reference sequence). The CDR3 length is 14 residues. In DNA form, the CDR3 reads TGTGCCTGGAGTGTAAAGCGCCAGCCCTACGAGCAGTACTTC. Translating gives CAWSVKRQPYEQYF.

In its sample, this clone was seen a few times. This chain links TRBV5-4 with TRBJ1-2, with D hard to call. Germline assignment: CDR1 SGHNT and CDR2 YYREEE (reference sequence). Deletions cut 0 bases from V and 3 bases from J, with 9 bases between. There are 14 residues in the CDR3. The CDR3 DNA is TGTGCCAGCAGCTTGGACAGAAATGACTATGGCTACACCTTC. It translates to CASSLDRNDYGYTF.

This clone was seen a single time. This chain uses TRBV2 with TRBJ2-2; tentatively, D is TRBD1 or TRBD2 (6 bases each). This CDR3 comprises 17 residues. Germline V gene lookup returns CDR1 SNHLY and CDR2 FYNNEI. V dropped 6 bases and J dropped 4 bases, with 21 bases sitting between them. The CDR3 DNA reads TGTGCCAGCAGATTTCCTCGTGCGGGGACACTCACCGGGGAGCTGTTTTTT. Amino acid sequence: CASRFPRAGTLTGELFF. Full variable domain (outside the CDR3, taken from reference TRBV2 and TRBJ2-2): EPEVTQTPSHQVTQMGQEVILRCVPISNHLYFYWYRQILGQKVEFLVSFYNNEISEKSEIFDDQFSVERPDGSNFTLKIRSTKLEDSAMYFCASRFPRAGTLTGELFFGEGSRLTVL.

As concerns this clone: Sequence at one end of the junction differs from germline and may be a read error. The chain combines TRBV7-7 with TRBJ2-5; D is unclear. This CDR3 is built from 13 residues. The germline gives CDR1 SSHAT, CDR2 FNYEAQ (reference sequence). The CDR3 sequence: CASSLGSQETQYF. The CDR3 DNA follows: TGTGCTAGCAGCTTAGGCTCCCAAGAGACCCAGTACTTC.

V and J are TRBV29-1 and TRBJ2-7; D not certain. V was pared by 4 bases and J by 1 base, with 11 bases between. The V gene's germline CDR1 is SQVTM and CDR2 ANQGSEA. This CDR3 is built from 13 residues. CDR3: CSVAFSFSYEQYF. The DNA of the CDR3 is TGCAGCGTTGCTTTTAGTTTTTCCTACGAGCAGTACTTC.

The rearrangement uses TRBV2 and TRBJ1-1; D may be TRBD1 (5 bases). V gave up 6 bases and J gave up 1 base, with 12 bases separating them. This CDR3 comprises 14 residues. Germline CDR1 is SNHLY and CDR2 is FYNNEI. The CDR3 sequence: CASSPGRGNTEAFF. The CDR3 coding sequence is TGTGCCAGCAGCCCGGGGCGGGGGAACACTGAAGCTTTCTTT.

V and J are TRBV9 and TRBJ2-1, with TRBD2 matching 12 bases. Germline lookup yields CDR1 SGDLS and CDR2 YYNGEE. The CDR3 has 16 residues. With V trimmed by 0 bases and J by 5 bases, 3 bases remained unmatched. DNA for the CDR3: TGTGCCAGCAGCGTAGAAACTAGCGGGGGGAACAATGAGCAGTTCTTC. It yields the protein CASSVETSGGNNEQFF.

The rearrangement uses TRBV5-1 and TRBJ1-1; tentative D call: TRBD1 (6 bases). The V end was cut by 4 bases, the J end by 3 bases, with 13 bases between. Germline assignment: CDR1 SGHRS and CDR2 YFSETQ. This CDR3 contains 14 residues. The CDR3 bases are TGCGCCAGCAGCGTCAGGGGAGGGGACACTGAAGCTTTCTTT. It encodes CASSVRGGDTEAFF.

The chain employs TRBV20-1 and TRBJ1-2; D is ambiguous. V lost 6 bases and J 5 bases, leaving 10 bases between the germline ends. CDR1 and CDR2 from the germline V gene are DFQATT and SNEGSKA (reference sequence). The CDR3 consists of 11 residues. The CDR3 reads CSAVDNYGYTF. The CDR3 region has the DNA TGCAGTGCAGTCGATAATTATGGCTACACCTTC.

The genes are TRBV15 and TRBJ2-7; 9 bases map to TRBD1. V lost 9 bases to trimming and J lost 2 bases; unmatched junction nucleotides: 5. The CDR3 sequence is 13 residues long. The germline V gene encodes CDR1 LNHNV and CDR2 YYDKDF (reference sequence). The DNA of the CDR3 is TGTGCCACTAGGACAGGGGCGACCTACGAGCAGTACTTC. Translation: CATRTGATYEQYF.

This sequence joins TRBV11-2 and TRBJ1-1; a weak D match, TRBD1 (5 bases). Germline values: CDR1 SGHAT, CDR2 FQNNGV. Trimming removed 0 bases at V and 8 bases at J, with 13 bases between. This CDR3 has 14 residues. The CDR3 reads CASSLDGAGLEAFF. CDR3 sequence (DNA): TGTGCCAGCAGCTTAGATGGGGCAGGGTTGGAAGCTTTCTTT.

The gene calls are TRBV19 and TRBJ1-5; TRBD1 is a possible D gene (5 bases). The CDR3 is 13 residues long. In germline, CDR1 is LNHDA, CDR2 SQIVND (reference sequence). V lost 4 bases, J lost 7 bases, and 11 bases lay in between. The CDR3 is CASSSQGWQPQHF. The CDR3 nucleotides read TGTGCCAGTAGTAGCCAGGGTTGGCAGCCCCAGCATTTT.

This sequence joins TRBV10-2 and TRBJ2-1, with 14 bases matching TRBD2. Germline V gene lookup returns CDR1 WSHSY and CDR2 SAAADI. This CDR3 is built from 17 residues. The J segment lost 3 bases and the V segment lost 8 bases, leaving 9 bases of the junction unmatched. CDR3 DNA sequence: TGCGCCAGCCTGGGACTAGCGGGGGATCTCTTCTACAATGAGCAGTTCTTC. This encodes CASLGLAGDLFYNEQFF.

The chain's CDR3 is CASSLAGNRYEQYF. In DNA form, the CDR3 reads TGTGCCAGCAGCTTGGCCGGGAATCGCTACGAGCAGTACTTC. The rearrangement links TRBV5-5 to TRBJ2-7; TRBD2 might be the D (5 bases). The CDR3 contains 14 residues. The germline CDR1 and CDR2 sequences are SGHKS and YYEKEE (reference sequence). The V and J ends lost 0 bases and 3 bases respectively, with 10 bases between them.

The V gene is TRBV30, the J gene TRBJ1-1, with D hard to call. Germline CDR1 reads GTSNPN; CDR2 reads SVGIG (reference sequence). Trimming stripped 0 bases from V and 2 bases from J, with 16 bases between. The CDR3 is made up of 16 amino acids. CDR3 protein: CAWSVRLRQVNTEAFF. DNA for the CDR3: TGTGCCTGGAGTGTACGGCTCCGGCAGGTAAACACTGAAGCTTTCTTT. Filled out from reference TRBV30 and TRBJ1-1, the complete variable domain reads SQTIHQWPATLVQPVGSPLSLECTVEGTSNPNLYWYRQAAGRGLQLLFYSVGIGQISSEVPQNLSASRPQDRQFILSSKKLLLSDSGFYLCAWSVRLRQVNTEAFFGQGTRLTVV.

The rearrangement links TRBV30 to TRBJ1-1, with a possible D match to TRBD1 (6 bases). The CDR3 spans 12 residues. Germline values: CDR1 GTSNPN, CDR2 SVGIG (reference sequence). The V end was cut by 1 base, the J end by 11 bases, with 14 bases between. This CDR3 is CAWSGDRLSAFF. CDR3 nucleotides: TGTGCCTGGAGTGGAGACAGGCTTAGCGCTTTCTTT.

The rearrangement links TRBV5-1 to TRBJ2-1, with TRBD2 matching 11 bases. After removal of 4 bases from V and 2 bases from J, the junction contained 2 bases not matched to a gene. Germline V lookup: CDR1 SGHRS, CDR2 YFSETQ. The CDR3 contains 15 residues. The CDR3 nucleotides are TGCGCCAGCAGCAGACTAGCGGGGACCTACAATGAGCAGTTCTTC. Its translation: CASSRLAGTYNEQFF.

This clone was detected only a few times. V gene TRBV6-1 combines with J gene TRBJ1-5, with a weak D call TRBD1 (5 bases). The V end lost 8 bases, the J end lost 4 bases, and 6 bases lay between the germline ends. This CDR3 is 11 amino acids long. Germline CDR1 is MNHNS and CDR2 is SASEGT. The CDR3 DNA sequence: TGTGCCAGCGAGGGGAATCAGCCCCAGCATTTT. Amino acids: CASEGNQPQHF.